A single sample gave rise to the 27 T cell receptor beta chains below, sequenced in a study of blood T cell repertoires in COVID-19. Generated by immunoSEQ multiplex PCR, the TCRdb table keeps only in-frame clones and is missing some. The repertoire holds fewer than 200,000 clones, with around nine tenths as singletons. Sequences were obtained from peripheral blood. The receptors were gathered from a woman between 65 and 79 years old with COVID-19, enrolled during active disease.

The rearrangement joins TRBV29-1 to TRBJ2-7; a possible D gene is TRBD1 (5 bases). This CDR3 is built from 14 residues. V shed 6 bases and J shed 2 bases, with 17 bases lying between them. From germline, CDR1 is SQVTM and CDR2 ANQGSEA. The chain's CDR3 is CSVGLSTDPYEQYF. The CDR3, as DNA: TGCAGCGTGGGTTTGTCGACAGACCCCTACGAGCAGTACTTC.

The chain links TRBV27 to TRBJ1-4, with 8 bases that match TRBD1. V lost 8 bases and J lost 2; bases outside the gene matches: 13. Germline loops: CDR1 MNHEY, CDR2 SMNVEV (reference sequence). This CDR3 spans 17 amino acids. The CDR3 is CASHRTGFLVTNEKLFF. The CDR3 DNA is TGTGCCAGCCATCGGACAGGGTTCCTTGTTACTAATGAAAAACTGTTTTTT.

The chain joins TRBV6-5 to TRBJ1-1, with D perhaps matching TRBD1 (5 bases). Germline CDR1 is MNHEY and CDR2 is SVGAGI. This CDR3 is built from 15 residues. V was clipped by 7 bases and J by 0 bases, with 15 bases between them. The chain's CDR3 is CASKGLGAVNTEAFF. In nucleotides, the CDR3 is TGTGCCAGCAAGGGCCTTGGGGCGGTGAACACTGAAGCTTTCTTT.

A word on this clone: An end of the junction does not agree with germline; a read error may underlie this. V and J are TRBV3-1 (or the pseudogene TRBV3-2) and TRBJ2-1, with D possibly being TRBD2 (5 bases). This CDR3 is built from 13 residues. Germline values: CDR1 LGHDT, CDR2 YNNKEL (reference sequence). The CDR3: CASSQVGSGERFF. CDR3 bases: TGTGCCAGCAGCCAAGTAGGCAGCGGCGAGCGGTTCTTC.

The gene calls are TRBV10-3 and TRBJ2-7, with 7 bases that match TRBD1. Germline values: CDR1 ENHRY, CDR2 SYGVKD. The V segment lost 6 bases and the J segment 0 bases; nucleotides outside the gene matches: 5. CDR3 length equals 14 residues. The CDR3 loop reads CAIRSDRTSYEQYF. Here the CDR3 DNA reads TGTGCCATCAGATCGGACAGGACCTCCTACGAGCAGTACTTC.

CDR3 sequence (DNA): TGTGCCAGTAGTACGGACTTACTGGGCAATCAGCCCCAGCATTTT. This gives the protein CASSTDLLGNQPQHF. V usage is TRBV19 and J usage is TRBJ1-5, with D hard to call. This CDR3 contains 15 residues. The germline V gene encodes CDR1 LNHDA and CDR2 SQIVND (reference sequence). Between the trimmed V and J ends, which lost 4 bases and 2 bases, there was a span of 12 bases. Looking up the rest from reference TRBV19 and TRBJ1-5 gives the full variable domain: DGGITQSPKYLFRKEGQNVTLSCEQNLNHDAMYWYRQDPGQGLRLIYYSQIVNDFQKGDIAEGYSVSREKKESFPLTVTSAQKNPTAFYLCASSTDLLGNQPQHFGDGTRLSIL.

The CDR3 spells CASSLNREPMDIQYF. CDR3 DNA sequence: TGCGCCAGCAGCTTAAATCGGGAGCCCATGGACATTCAGTACTTC. The J gene is TRBJ2-4, the V gene TRBV5-1; D is perhaps TRBD2 (6 bases). The CDR3 covers 15 residues. V was shortened by 2 bases and J by 8 bases, with 17 bases between the two germline ends. CDR1 is SGHRS, CDR2 YFSETQ, per germline. Full variable domain (missing parts from reference TRBV5-1 and TRBJ2-4): KAGVTQTPRYLIKTRGQQVTLSCSPISGHRSVSWYQQTPGQGLQFLFEYFSETQRNKGNFPGRFSGRQFSNSRSEMNVSTLELGDSALYLCASSLNREPMDIQYFGAGTRLSVL.

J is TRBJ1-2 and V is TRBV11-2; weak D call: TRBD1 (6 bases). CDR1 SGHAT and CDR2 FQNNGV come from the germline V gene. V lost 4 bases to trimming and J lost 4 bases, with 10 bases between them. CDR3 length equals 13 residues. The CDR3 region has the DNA TGTGCCAGCAGCTCACAGGGTGTCTATGGCTACACCTTC. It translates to CASSSQGVYGYTF.

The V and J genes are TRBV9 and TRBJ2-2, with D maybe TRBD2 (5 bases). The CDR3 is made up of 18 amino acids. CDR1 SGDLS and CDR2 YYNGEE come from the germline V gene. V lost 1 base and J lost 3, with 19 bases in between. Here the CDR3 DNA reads TGTGCCAGCAGCGTAACCCCGCGGACTGGAAGATACACCGGGGAGCTGTTTTTT. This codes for CASSVTPRTGRYTGELFF.

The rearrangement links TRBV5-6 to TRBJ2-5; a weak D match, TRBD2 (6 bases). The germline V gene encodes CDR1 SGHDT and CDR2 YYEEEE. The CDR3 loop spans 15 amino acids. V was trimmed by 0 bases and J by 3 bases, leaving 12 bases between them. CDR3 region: CASSLALGGKETQYF. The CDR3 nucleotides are TGTGCCAGCAGCTTGGCATTGGGGGGTAAAGAGACCCAGTACTTC.

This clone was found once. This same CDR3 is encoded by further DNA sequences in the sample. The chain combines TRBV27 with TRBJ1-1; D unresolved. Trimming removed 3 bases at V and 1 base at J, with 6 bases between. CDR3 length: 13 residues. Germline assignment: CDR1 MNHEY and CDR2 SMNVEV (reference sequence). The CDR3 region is CASSFYRNTEAFF. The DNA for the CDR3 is TGTGCCAGCAGTTTCTACAGGAACACTGAAGCTTTCTTT.

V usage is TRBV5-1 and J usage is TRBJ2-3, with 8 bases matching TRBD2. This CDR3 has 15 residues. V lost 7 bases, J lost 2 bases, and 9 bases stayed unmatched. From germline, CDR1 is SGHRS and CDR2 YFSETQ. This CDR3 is CASGSGGQNTDTQYF. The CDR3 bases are TGCGCCAGCGGAAGCGGGGGCCAGAACACAGATACGCAGTATTTT. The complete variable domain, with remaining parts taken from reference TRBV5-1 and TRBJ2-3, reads KAGVTQTPRYLIKTRGQQVTLSCSPISGHRSVSWYQQTPGQGLQFLFEYFSETQRNKGNFPGRFSGRQFSNSRSEMNVSTLELGDSALYLCASGSGGQNTDTQYFGPGTRLTVL.

CDR3 in amino acids: CASSNDRGRVQSGANVLTF. The CDR3, as DNA: TGTGCCAGCAGCAACGACAGGGGGCGCGTTCAATCTGGGGCCAACGTCCTGACTTTC. This chain links TRBV11-2 with TRBJ2-6; 10 positions agree with TRBD1. The CDR3 is made up of 19 amino acids. The V gene end was trimmed by 5 bases and the J gene end by 1 base; junction bases not matched to a gene: 11. Germline V CDR1 and CDR2: SGHAT, FQNNGV.

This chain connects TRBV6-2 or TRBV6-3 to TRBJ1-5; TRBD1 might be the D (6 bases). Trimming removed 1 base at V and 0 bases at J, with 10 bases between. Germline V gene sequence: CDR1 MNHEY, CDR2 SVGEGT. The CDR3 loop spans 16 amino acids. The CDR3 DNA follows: TGTGCCAGCAGTTACTTCGGACAGTATAGCAATCAGCCCCAGCATTTT. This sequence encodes CASSYFGQYSNQPQHF.

The CDR3 DNA follows: TGTGCCAGCAGCCAAGATCTATTTGGCGCGACAGGGGTACTGTACTTC. Its protein is CASSQDLFGATGVLYF. J is TRBJ2-7 and V is TRBV14; 8 bases line up with TRBD1. The CDR3 runs 16 residues. Germline values: CDR1 SGHDN, CDR2 FVKESK. V dropped 0 bases and J dropped 12; count of bases not matched to a gene: 16.

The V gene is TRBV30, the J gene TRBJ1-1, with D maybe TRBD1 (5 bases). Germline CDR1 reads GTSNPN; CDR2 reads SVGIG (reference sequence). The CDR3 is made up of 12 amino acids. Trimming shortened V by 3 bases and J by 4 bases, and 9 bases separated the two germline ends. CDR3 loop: CAWRRGSTEAFF. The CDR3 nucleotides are TGTGCCTGGAGGCGGGGGAGCACTGAAGCTTTCTTT.

The DNA for the CDR3 is TGTGCCAGCAGTTTAGGGCAGGTTCTGTCACCCCTCCACTTT. Amino acid sequence: CASSLGQVLSPLHF. The V and J genes are TRBV28 and TRBJ1-6; D call uncertain. The V end was cut by 2 bases, the J end by 10 bases, with 12 bases between. Looked up from germline, CDR1 is MDHEN and CDR2 is SYDVKM. The CDR3 contains 14 residues.

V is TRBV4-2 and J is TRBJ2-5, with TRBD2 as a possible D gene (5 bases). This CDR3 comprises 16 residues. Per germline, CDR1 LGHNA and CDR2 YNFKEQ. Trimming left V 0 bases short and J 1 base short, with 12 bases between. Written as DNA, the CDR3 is TGTGCCAGCAGCCAAGATACAGAGGGAGTCCAAGAGACCCAGTACTTC. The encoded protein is CASSQDTEGVQETQYF.

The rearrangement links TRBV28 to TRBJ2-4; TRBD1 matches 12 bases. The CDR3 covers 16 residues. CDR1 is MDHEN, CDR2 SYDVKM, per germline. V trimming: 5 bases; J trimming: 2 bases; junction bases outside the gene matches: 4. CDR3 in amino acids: CASSTGQGASKNIQYF. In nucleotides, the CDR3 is TGTGCCAGCAGTACGGGACAGGGGGCATCCAAAAACATTCAGTACTTC.

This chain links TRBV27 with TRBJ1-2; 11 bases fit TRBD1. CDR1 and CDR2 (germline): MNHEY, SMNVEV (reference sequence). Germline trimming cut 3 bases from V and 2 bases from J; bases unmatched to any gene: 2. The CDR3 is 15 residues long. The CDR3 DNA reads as TGTGCCAGCAGTTTGGGACAGGGGGGGAACTATGGCTACACCTTC. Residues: CASSLGQGGNYGYTF.

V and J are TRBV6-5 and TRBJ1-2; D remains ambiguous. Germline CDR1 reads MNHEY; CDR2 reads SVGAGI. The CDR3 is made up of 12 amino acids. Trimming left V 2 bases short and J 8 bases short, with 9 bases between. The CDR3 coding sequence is TGTGCCAGCAGTTACCGGGGAGACGGCTACACCTTC. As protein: CASSYRGDGYTF.

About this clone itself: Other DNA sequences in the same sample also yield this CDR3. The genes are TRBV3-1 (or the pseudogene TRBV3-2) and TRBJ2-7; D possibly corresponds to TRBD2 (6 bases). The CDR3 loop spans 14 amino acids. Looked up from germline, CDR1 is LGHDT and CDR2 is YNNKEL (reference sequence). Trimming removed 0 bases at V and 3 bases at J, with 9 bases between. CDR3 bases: TGTGCCAGCAGCCAAGAAGGAGGGAGCTACGAGCAGTACTTC. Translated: CASSQEGGSYEQYF.

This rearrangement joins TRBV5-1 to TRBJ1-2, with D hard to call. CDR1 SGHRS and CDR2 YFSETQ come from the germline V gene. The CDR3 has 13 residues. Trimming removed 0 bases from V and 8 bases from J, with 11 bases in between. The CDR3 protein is CASSLGGVAGYTF. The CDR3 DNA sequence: TGCGCCAGCAGCTTGGGGGGAGTCGCCGGCTACACCTTC.

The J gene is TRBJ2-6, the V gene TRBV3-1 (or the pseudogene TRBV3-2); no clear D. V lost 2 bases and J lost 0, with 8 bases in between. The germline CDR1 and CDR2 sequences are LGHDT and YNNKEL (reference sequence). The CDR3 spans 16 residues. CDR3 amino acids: CASSQLLSSGANVLTF. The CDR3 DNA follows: TGTGCCAGCAGCCAATTATTATCCTCTGGGGCCAACGTCCTGACTTTC.

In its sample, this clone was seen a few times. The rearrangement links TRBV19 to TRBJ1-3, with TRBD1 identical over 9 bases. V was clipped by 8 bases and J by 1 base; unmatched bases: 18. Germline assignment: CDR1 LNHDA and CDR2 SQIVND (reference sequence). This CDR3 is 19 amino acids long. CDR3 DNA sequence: TGTGCCAGTGCCAGTAGTCTCAATACCGGGACAGGGTCTGGAAACACCATATATTTT. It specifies CASASSLNTGTGSGNTIYF.

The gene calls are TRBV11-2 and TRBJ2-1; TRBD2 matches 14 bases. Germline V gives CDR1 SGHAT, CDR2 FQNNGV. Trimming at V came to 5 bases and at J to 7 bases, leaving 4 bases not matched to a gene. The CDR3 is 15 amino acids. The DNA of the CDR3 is TGTGCCAGCAGCATGACTAGCGGGAGGGGAAATGAGCAGTTCTTC. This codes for CASSMTSGRGNEQFF.

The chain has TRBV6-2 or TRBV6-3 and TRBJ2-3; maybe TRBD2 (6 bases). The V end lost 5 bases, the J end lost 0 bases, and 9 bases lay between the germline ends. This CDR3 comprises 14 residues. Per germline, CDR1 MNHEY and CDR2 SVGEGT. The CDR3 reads CASSPRGSTDTQYF. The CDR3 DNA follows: TGTGCCAGCAGTCCCCGGGGGAGCACAGATACGCAGTATTTT.